A selection of T cell receptor beta chains follows, all from one sample in a study of T cell responses to AZD1222 COVID-19 vaccine. Generated by immunoSEQ multiplex PCR, the TCRdb table keeps only in-frame clones and is missing some. The sample yields tens of thousands of clones, approximately 80% seen once. Sample: peripheral blood, taken 28 days after the second AZD1222 dose. Receptors originate from an adult who received the AZD1222 COVID-19 vaccine. Each CDR3 is given with its conserved first and last residue. The D gene is left open where the match is weak. Part of the rows lack a size; the others show once, few, many or a class for expanded clones.

>TRBV3-1/TRBV3-2|TRBJ1-2|-|-
CASSQETGRYGYTF
TGTGCCAGCAGCCAGGAGACAGGCCGCTATGGCTACACCTTC
>TRBV20-1|TRBJ1-2|-|-
CSASLEDSYGYTF
TGCAGTGCTAGTCTCGAGGACAGCTATGGCTACACCTTC
>TRBV14|TRBJ1-4|few|TRBD1
CASSQGRRDRVNEKLFF
TGTGCCAGCAGCCAAGGTCGCCGGGACAGGGTAAATGAAAAACTGTTTTTT
>TRBV19|TRBJ1-5|-|-
CASSQNTFSNQPQHF
TGTGCCAGTAGCCAAAACACCTTTAGCAATCAGCCCCAGCATTTT
>TRBV20-1|TRBJ1-1|-|-
CSASKGSVGAFF
TGCAGTGCTAGTAAGGGATCGGTAGGAGCTTTCTTT
>TRBV3-1/TRBV3-2|TRBJ2-2|-|TRBD2
CASSQDGGGRARTGELFF
TGTGCCAGCAGCCAAGATGGGGGCGGGAGGGCGAGAACCGGGGAGCTGTTTTTT
>TRBV30|TRBJ2-5|-|-
CAWSGVRGETQYF
TGTGCCTGGAGTGGCGTTCGTGGGGAGACCCAGTACTTC
>TRBV2|TRBJ2-1|-|TRBD2
CASSRTSGGARGDEQFF
TGTGCCAGCAGTCGGACTAGCGGGGGGGCCCGGGGAGACGAGCAGTTCTTC
>TRBV7-8|TRBJ2-5|-|-
CASSFGSGEETQYF
TGTGCCAGCAGCTTTGGTAGCGGCGAAGAGACCCAGTACTTC
>TRBV6-1|TRBJ1-3|-|-
CASVQGSRMNTIYF
TGTGCCAGCGTCCAGGGTTCGAGAATGAACACCATATATTTT
>TRBV28|TRBJ2-1|-|TRBD2
CASSSSGTTYNEQFF
TGTGCCAGCAGTTCCTCCGGGACTACCTACAATGAGCAGTTCTTC
>TRBV6-5|TRBJ2-6|-|-
CASSFPGANVLTF
TGTGCCAGCAGCTTCCCTGGGGCCAACGTCCTGACTTTC
>TRBV28|TRBJ2-1|once|TRBD1
CASSPDRAEQFF
TGTGCCAGCAGTCCCGACAGGGCCGAGCAGTTCTTC
>TRBV18|TRBJ2-7|-|-
CASSPPSSYEQYF
TGTGCCAGCTCACCACCGTCTTCATACGAGCAGTACTTC